The sequence of this T cell receptor (beta chain) was determined in a study of T cells in Graves' hyperthyroidism and ophthalmopathy. General study findings and limits: Appearing also in blood were most of the thyroid clonotypes expanded above 0.001.

A remark on this clonotype: Its antigen is undetermined.

Amplification of TCR beta CDR3 regions was performed using RNA transcripts as template. The HTBI primer set was used in a first-round RT-PCR of the TCR CDR3. MiXCR, run by TCRdb on the multiplex PCR reads, gives a single entry per CDR3 protein. Seen here are some 500,000 distinct CDR3 sequences, roughly 25% observed once, and the top ten hold about 11%. V lost 6 bases, J lost 1 base, and 18 bases lay in between. The V gene's germline CDR1 is MNHEY and CDR2 SMNVEV (reference sequence). The length of the CDR3 is 16 residues. The V gene is TRBV27, the J gene TRBJ2-5; D possibly corresponds to TRBD2 (6 bases). The sequencing sample was made of blood. The sequence was obtained from a woman between 25 and 40 years old with Graves' ophthalmopathy. CDR3 loop: CASSETGVPPQETQYF. CDR3 DNA: TGTGCCAGCAGCGAGACGGGGGTCCCCCCCCAAGAGACCCAGTACTTC.